This T cell receptor (beta chain) was sequenced during a study of identifying expanded T cells in peripheral blood. Study-wide points: Clone count variance between approximately 2-week samples rose with total template count.

No infections or other immune events were documented during collection. The protocol was immunoSEQ multiplex PCR, while the TCRdb copy is restricted to in-frame clones and leaves out a portion. The sample gives over 90,000 clones, around 90% of which show up once; approximately 5.2% is in the top ten. Points on this clone: Its antigen is as yet unknown.

CDR3 length equals 15 residues. Per the germline V gene, CDR1 is SGHAT and CDR2 is FQNNGV. V lost 5 bases and J 4 bases, leaving 17 bases between the germline ends. The rearrangement joins TRBV11-2 to TRBJ1-1; D unresolved. The sample consisted of blood. This receptor was identified in a person between 18 and 75 years old in good health. The CDR3 loop is CASSLQFTGGTEAFF. The CDR3, as DNA: TGTGCCAGCAGCCTCCAATTCACGGGAGGCACTGAAGCTTTCTTT.